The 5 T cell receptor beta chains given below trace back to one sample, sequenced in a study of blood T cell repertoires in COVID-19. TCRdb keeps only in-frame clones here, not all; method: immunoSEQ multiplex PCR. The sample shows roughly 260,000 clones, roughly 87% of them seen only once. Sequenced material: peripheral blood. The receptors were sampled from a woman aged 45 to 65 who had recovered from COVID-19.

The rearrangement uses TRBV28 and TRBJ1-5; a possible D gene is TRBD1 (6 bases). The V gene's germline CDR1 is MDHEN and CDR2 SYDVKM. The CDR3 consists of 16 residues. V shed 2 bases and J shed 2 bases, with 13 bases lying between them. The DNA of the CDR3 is TGTGCCAGCAGTTTAAGGCAGGGGATGGGCAATCAGCCCCAGCATTTT. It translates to CASSLRQGMGNQPQHF.

The CDR3 coding sequence is TGTGCCAGTAGTAGCAGGGTATACACTGAAGCTTTCTTT. Its protein product is CASSSRVYTEAFF. This chain uses TRBV19 with TRBJ1-1; a weak D match, TRBD1 (5 bases). V was pared by 4 bases and J by 3 bases, with 9 bases between. CDR1 LNHDA and CDR2 SQIVND come from the germline V gene (reference sequence). CDR3 length equals 13 residues.

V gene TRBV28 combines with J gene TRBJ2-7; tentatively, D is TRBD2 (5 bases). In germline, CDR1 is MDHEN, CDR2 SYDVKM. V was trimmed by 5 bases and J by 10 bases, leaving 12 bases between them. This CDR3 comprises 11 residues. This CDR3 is CASSTTRGQYF. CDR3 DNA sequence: TGTGCCAGCAGTACAACTAGAGGACAGTACTTC. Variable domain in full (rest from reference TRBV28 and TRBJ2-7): DVKVTQSSRYLVKRTGEKVFLECVQDMDHENMFWYRQDPGLGLRLIYFSYDVKMKEKGDIPEGYSVSREKKERFSLILESASTNQTSMYLCASSTTRGQYFGPGTRLTVT.

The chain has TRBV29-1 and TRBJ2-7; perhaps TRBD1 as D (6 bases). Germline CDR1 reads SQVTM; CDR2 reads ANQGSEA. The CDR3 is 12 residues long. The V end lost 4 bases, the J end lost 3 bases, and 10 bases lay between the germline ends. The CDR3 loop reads CSVGQVLYEQYF. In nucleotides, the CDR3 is TGCAGCGTTGGACAGGTACTCTACGAGCAGTACTTC.

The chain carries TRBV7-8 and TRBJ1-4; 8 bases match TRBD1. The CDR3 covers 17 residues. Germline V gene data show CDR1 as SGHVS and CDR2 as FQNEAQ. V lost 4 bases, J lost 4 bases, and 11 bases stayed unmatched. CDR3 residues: CASSSRTGKTLNEKLFF. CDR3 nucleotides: TGTGCCAGCAGCTCCCGGACAGGGAAGACTCTTAATGAAAAACTGTTTTTT.